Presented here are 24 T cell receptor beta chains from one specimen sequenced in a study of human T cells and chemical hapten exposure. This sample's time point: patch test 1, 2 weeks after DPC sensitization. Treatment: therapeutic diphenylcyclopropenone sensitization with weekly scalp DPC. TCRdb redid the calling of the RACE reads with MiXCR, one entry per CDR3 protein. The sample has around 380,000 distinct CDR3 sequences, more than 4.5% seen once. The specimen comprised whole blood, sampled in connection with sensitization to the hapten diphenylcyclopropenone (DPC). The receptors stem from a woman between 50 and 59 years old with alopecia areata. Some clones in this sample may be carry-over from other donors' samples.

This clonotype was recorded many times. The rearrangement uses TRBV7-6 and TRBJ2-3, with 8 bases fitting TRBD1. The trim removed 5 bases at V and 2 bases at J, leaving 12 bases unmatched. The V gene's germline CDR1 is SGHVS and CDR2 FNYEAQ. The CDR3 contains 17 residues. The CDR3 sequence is CASSAGPGQASTDTQYF. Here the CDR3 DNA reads TGTGCCAGCAGCGCAGGTCCGGGACAGGCGTCCACAGATACGCAGTATTTT.

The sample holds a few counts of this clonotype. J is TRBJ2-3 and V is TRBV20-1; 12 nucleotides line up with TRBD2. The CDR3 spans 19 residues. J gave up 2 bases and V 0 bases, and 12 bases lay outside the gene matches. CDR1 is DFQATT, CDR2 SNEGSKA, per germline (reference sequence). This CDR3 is CSARDLMLAGGPLTDTQYF. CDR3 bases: TGCAGTGCTAGAGACCTCATGCTAGCGGGAGGGCCCCTCACAGATACGCAGTATTTT.

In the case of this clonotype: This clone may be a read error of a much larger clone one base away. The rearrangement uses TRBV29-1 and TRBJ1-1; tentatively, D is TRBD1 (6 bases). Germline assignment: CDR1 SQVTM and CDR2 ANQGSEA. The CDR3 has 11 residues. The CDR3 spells CSIEGGQGAFF. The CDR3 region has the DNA TGCAGCATTGAGGGGGGGCAAGGAGCTTTCTTT.

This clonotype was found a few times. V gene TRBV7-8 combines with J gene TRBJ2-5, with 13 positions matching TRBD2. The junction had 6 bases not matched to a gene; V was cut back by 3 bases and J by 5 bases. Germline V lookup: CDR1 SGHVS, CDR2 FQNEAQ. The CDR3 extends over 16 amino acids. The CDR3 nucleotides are TGTGCCAGCAGCTTTAGACTAGCGGGAGGAACGGAGACCCAGTACTTC. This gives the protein CASSFRLAGGTETQYF. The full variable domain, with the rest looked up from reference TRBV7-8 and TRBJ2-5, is GAGVSQSPRYKVAKRGQDVALRCDPISGHVSLFWYQQALGQGPEFLTYFQNEAQLDKSGLPSDRFFAERPEGSVSTLKIQRTQQEDSAVYLCASSFRLAGGTETQYFGPGTRLLVL.

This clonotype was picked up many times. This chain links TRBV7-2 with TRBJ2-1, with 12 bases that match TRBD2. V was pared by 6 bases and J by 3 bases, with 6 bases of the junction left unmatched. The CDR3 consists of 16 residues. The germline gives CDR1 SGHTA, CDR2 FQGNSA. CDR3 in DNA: TGTGCCAGCAGAGCTCCGGGACTAGCGGGCTACAATGAGCAGTTCTTC. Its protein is CASRAPGLAGYNEQFF.

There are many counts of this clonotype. CDR3 protein: CASSLQVYNEQFF. CDR3 coding DNA: TGTGCCAGCAGTTTACAGGTTTACAATGAGCAGTTCTTC. This rearrangement joins TRBV6-2 or TRBV6-3 to TRBJ2-1; D is perhaps TRBD1 (5 bases). Germline CDR1 MNHEY, CDR2 SVGEGT. The CDR3 contains 13 residues. V was shortened by 4 bases and J by 4 bases, with 8 bases between the two germline ends.

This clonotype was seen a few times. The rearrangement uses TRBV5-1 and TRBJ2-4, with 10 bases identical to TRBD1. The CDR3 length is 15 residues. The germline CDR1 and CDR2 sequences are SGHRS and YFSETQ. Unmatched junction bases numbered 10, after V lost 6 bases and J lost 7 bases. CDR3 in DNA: TGCGCCAGCAATAGGGAGGGACAGGGGAGGAACATTCAGTACTTC. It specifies CASNREGQGRNIQYF. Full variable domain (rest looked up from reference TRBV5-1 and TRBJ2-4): KAGVTQTPRYLIKTRGQQVTLSCSPISGHRSVSWYQQTPGQGLQFLFEYFSETQRNKGNFPGRFSGRQFSNSRSEMNVSTLELGDSALYLCASNREGQGRNIQYFGAGTRLSVL.

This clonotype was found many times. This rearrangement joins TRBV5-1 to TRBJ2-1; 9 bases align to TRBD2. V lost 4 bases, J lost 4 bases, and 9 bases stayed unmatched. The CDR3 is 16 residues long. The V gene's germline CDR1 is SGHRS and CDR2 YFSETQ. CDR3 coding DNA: TGCGCCAGCAGCATACATAGCGGGGGACCTTACAATGAGCAGTTCTTC. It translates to CASSIHSGGPYNEQFF.

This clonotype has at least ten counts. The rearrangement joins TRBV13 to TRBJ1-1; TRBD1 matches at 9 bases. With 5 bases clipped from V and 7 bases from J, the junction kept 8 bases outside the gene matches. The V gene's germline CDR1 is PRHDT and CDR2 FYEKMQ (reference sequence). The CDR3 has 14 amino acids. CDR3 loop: CASSRTGTGLEAFF. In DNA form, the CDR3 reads TGTGCCAGCAGCCGTACCGGGACAGGGCTTGAAGCTTTCTTT.

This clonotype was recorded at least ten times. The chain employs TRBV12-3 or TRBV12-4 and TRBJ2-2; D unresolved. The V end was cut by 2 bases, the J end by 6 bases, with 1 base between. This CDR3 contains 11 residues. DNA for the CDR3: TGTGCCAGCAGTTTACCCGGGGAGCTGTTTTTT. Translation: CASSLPGELFF.

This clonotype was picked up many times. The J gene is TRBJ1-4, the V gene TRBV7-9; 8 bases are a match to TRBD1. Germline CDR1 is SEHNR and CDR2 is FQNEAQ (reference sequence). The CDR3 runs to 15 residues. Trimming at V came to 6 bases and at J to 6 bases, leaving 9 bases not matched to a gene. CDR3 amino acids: CASSGDRRNHEKLFF. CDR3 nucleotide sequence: TGTGCCAGCAGTGGGGACAGGAGGAATCATGAAAAACTGTTTTTT.

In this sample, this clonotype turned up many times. CDR3 in amino acids: CASSDDSTQYF. The CDR3 coding sequence is TGTGCCAGCAGTGACGACTCCACCCAGTACTTC. The chain links TRBV6-5 to TRBJ2-5; D remains unclear. The length of the CDR3 is 11 residues. Germline CDR1 and CDR2: MNHEY and SVGAGI. Trimming shortened V by 5 bases and J by 8 bases, and 9 bases separated the two germline ends.

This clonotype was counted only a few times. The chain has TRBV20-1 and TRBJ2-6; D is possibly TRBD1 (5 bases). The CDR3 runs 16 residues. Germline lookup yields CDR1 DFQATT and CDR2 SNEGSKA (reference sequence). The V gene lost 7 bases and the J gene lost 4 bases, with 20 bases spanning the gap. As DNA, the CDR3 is TGCAGTGTTAAATCAGTCGACAGTACGGGGGCCAACGTCCTGACTTTC. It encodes CSVKSVDSTGANVLTF.

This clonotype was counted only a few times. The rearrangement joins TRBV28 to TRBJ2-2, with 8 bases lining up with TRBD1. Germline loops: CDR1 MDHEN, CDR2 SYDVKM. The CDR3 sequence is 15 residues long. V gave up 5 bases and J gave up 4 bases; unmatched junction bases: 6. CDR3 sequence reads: CASSDTGGVTGELFF. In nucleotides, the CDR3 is TGTGCCAGCAGTGACACAGGGGGAGTCACCGGGGAGCTGTTTTTT.

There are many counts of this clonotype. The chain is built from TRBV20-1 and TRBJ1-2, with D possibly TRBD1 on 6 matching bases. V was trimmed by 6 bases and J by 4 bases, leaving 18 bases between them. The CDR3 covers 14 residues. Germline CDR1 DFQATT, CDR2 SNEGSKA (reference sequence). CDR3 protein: CSAPYPTGRYGYTF. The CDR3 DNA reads TGCAGTGCCCCTTACCCGACAGGTCGCTATGGCTACACCTTC.

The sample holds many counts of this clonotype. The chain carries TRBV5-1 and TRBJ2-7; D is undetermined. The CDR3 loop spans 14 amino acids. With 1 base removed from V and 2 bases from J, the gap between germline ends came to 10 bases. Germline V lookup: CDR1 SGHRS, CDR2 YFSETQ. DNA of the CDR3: TGCGCCAGCAGCTTGAGGGCAGGCCCCTACGAGCAGTACTTC. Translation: CASSLRAGPYEQYF.

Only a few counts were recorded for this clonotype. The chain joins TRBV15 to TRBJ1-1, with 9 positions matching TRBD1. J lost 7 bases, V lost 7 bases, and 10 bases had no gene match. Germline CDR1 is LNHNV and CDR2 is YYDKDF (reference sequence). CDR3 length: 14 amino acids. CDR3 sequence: CATKPVGTGIEAFF. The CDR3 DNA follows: TGTGCCACCAAACCGGTAGGGACAGGGATTGAAGCTTTCTTT. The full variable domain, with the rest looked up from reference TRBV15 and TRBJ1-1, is DAMVIQNPRYQVTQFGKPVTLSCSQTLNHNVMYWYQQKSSQAPKLLFHYYDKDFNNEADTPDNFQSRRPNTSFCFLDIRSPGLGDTAMYLCATKPVGTGIEAFFGQGTRLTVV.

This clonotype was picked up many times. In nucleotides, the CDR3 is TGTGCCAGCAGACTATTAGACAGGGAGGCCTATGGCTACACCTTC. Residues: CASRLLDREAYGYTF. The chain links TRBV28 to TRBJ1-2, with 7 bases aligning to TRBD1. Losses at the gene ends were 6 bases for V and 4 bases for J; bases not matched to a gene: 11. Per germline, CDR1 MDHEN and CDR2 SYDVKM. CDR3 size: 15 residues.

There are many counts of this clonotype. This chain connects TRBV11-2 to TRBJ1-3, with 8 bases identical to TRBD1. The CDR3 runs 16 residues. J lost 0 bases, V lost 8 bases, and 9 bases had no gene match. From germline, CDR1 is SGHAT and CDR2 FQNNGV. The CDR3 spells CASRGGTGGSGNTIYF. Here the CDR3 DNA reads TGTGCCAGCCGAGGAGGGACAGGCGGCTCTGGAAACACCATATATTTT.

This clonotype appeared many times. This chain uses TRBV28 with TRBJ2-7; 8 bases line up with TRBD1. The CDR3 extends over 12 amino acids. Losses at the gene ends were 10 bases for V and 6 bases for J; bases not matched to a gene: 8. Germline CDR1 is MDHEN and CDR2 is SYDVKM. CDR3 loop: CATSDRVIEQYF. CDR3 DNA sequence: TGTGCCACCTCGGACAGGGTGATCGAGCAGTACTTC.

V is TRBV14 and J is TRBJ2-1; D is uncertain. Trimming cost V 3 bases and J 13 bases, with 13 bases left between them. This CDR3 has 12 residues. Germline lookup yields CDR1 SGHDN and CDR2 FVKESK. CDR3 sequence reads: CASSQDGLNQFF. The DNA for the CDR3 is TGTGCCAGCAGCCAGGACGGCCTCAATCAGTTCTTC.

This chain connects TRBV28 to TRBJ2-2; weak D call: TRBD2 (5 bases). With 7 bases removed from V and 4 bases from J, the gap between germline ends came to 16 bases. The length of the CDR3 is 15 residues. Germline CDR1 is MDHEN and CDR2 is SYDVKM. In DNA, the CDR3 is TGTGCCAGCACCACCACGGGATTGGGCACCGGGGAGCTGTTTTTT. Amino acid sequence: CASTTTGLGTGELFF.

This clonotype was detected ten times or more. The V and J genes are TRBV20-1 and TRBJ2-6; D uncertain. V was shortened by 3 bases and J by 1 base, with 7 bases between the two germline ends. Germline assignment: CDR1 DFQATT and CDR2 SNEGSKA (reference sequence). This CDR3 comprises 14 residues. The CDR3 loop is CSARAESGANVLTF. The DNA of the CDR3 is TGCAGTGCTAGGGCCGAATCTGGGGCCAACGTCCTGACTTTC.

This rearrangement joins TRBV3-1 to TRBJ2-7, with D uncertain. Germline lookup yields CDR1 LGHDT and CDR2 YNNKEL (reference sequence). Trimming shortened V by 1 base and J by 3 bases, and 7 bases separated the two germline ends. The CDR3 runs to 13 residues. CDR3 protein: CASSQAPNYEQYF. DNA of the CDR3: TGTGCCAGCAGCCAAGCACCTAACTACGAGCAGTACTTC.